This entry lists 2 T cell receptor beta chains sequenced from one sample in a study of control samples from healthy donors and cancer patients. TCRdb's table, derived via immunoSEQ multiplex PCR, lists solely in-frame clones and lacks some. This sample carries some 160,000 clones, roughly nine tenths of them seen once, and the ten largest clones take roughly 0.64%. Sequenced: blood. These receptors were collected from a woman aged 25 to 39 in good health.

The chain is built from TRBV6-1 and TRBJ2-7, with 9 bases that match TRBD1. The CDR3 runs 14 residues. With V trimmed by 5 bases and J by 5 bases, 7 bases remained unmatched. CDR1 is MNHNS, CDR2 SASEGT, per germline. The CDR3 DNA is TGTGCCAGCAGTTTAACAGGGGGCGCGAACGAGCAGTACTTC. As protein: CASSLTGGANEQYF.

This clone was observed a single time. This sequence joins TRBV6-5 and TRBJ2-1; D gene ambiguous. The ends were cut back, 0 bases at V and 7 bases at J, with 7 bases in the middle. The CDR3 has 13 amino acids. Germline CDR1 and CDR2: MNHEY and SVGAGI. The CDR3 nucleotides read TGTGCCAGCAGTTACTCGGATGGGAATGAGCAGTTCTTC. Translation gives CASSYSDGNEQFF.